These 2 T cell receptor beta chains came from one sample sequenced in a study of human T cells and chemical hapten exposure. Time point given: healthy volunteer bleed at 2 weeks. Total RNA was isolated from unfractionated whole blood. TCRdb re-derived calls from the RACE reads in MiXCR, one entry per CDR3 protein. The profile shows 100,000 to 150,000 distinct CDR3 sequences, 8.5% to 9.5% of them singletons. Sequenced sample: whole blood. The receptor source for this set is a male donor in good health. Some clones in this sample may be carry-over from other donors' samples.

This clonotype was seen more than once but under ten times. J is TRBJ2-6 and V is TRBV12-3 or TRBV12-4; D is unclear. Trimming removed 3 bases from V and 0 bases from J, with 9 bases in between. The CDR3 sequence is 16 residues long. CDR3 region: CASSLRPTSGANVLTF. In nucleotides, the CDR3 is TGTGCCAGCAGTTTGAGGCCGACCTCTGGGGCCAACGTCCTGACTTTC.

This chain uses TRBV2 with TRBJ2-1, with 11 bases that match TRBD2. Germline V CDR1 and CDR2: SNHLY, FYNNEI. Unmatched junction bases numbered 9, after V lost 3 bases and J lost 5 bases. CDR3 length equals 17 residues. The CDR3 loop is CASSDPVAGGQDNEQFF. The CDR3 nucleotides are TGTGCCAGCAGTGACCCTGTAGCGGGGGGGCAGGACAATGAGCAGTTCTTC.